Shown below are 30 T cell receptor beta chains from a single sample sequenced in a study of identical twins. Using its own MiXCR run on the 5' RACE reads, TCRdb lists one record per CDR3 protein. The sample lists 200,000 to 250,000 distinct CDR3 sequences, about 13% occurring once. A further study also used this sample, focusing on yellow fever vaccine responses in identical twins.

The sample comprised memory (CD45RO+) T cells sorted from blood. These TCRs come from a woman aged 18-35 years in good health.

The rearrangement joins TRBV20-1 to TRBJ2-1; D remains unclear. Germline-derived CDR1 and CDR2 are DFQATT and SNEGSKA (reference sequence). This CDR3 is 11 amino acids long. The germline V and J ends were trimmed by 6 bases and 5 bases, with 8 bases remaining between them. CDR3 loop: CSASGDNEQFF. CDR3 sequence (DNA): TGCAGTGCCTCCGGTGACAATGAGCAGTTCTTC.

This clonotype has only a few counts. The chain carries TRBV7-2 and TRBJ2-1; D is perhaps TRBD2 (6 bases). Trimming stripped 5 bases from V and 5 bases from J, with 16 bases between. Germline loops: CDR1 SGHTA, CDR2 FQGNSA. The CDR3 runs 15 residues. The CDR3 protein is CASSVSGPKDNEQFF. CDR3 sequence (DNA): TGTGCCAGCAGCGTTAGCGGCCCAAAGGACAATGAGCAGTTCTTC.

The chain combines TRBV5-1 with TRBJ2-7; 9 nucleotides agree with TRBD1. Losses at the gene ends were 0 bases for V and 5 bases for J; bases not matched to a gene: 6. The V gene's germline CDR1 is SGHRS and CDR2 YFSETQ. This CDR3 is 15 amino acids long. CDR3 DNA sequence: TGCGCCAGCAGCTTGGGGCGGACAGGGGTGGACGAGCAGTACTTC. As protein: CASSLGRTGVDEQYF.

This clonotype was observed a few times. The chain has TRBV6-5 and TRBJ2-7; TRBD2 matches at 7 bases. The CDR3 has 18 residues. With 2 bases clipped from V and 2 bases from J, the junction kept 15 bases outside the gene matches. CDR1 MNHEY and CDR2 SVGAGI come from the germline V gene. The CDR3 DNA reads TGTGCCAGCAGTTACCGGGGTTCTTCGGGGGGTAGGGCCTACGAGCAGTACTTC. Encoded protein: CASSYRGSSGGRAYEQYF.

This clonotype was recorded at least ten times. The chain has TRBV20-1 and TRBJ2-7, with TRBD1 matching 8 bases. V shed 3 bases, J shed 3 bases, and the junction held 4 bases outside the gene matches. The germline gives CDR1 DFQATT, CDR2 SNEGSKA (reference sequence). The length of the CDR3 is 13 residues. CDR3 bases: TGCAGTGCTAGGGGACAGGCGGACTACGAGCAGTACTTC. Translating it yields CSARGQADYEQYF.

At least ten counts were recorded for this clonotype. The chain uses TRBV20-1 and TRBJ2-3, with D possibly TRBD1 on 7 matching bases. The V and J ends lost 4 bases and 0 bases respectively, with 23 bases between them. The CDR3 covers 18 residues. The germline CDR1 and CDR2 sequences are DFQATT and SNEGSKA (reference sequence). CDR3 sequence: CSATVLAKTGTSTDTQYF. The CDR3 DNA follows: TGCAGTGCTACGGTACTGGCGAAGACAGGGACTAGCACAGATACGCAGTATTTT.

V is TRBV20-1 and J is TRBJ2-6; 11 nucleotides agree with TRBD2. In germline, CDR1 is DFQATT, CDR2 SNEGSKA (reference sequence). With V trimmed by 1 base and J by 0 bases, 2 bases remained unmatched. This CDR3 spans 17 amino acids. The CDR3 nucleotides are TGCAGTGCTAGAGTGACTAGCGGGGACTCTGGGGCCAACGTCCTGACTTTC. It encodes CSARVTSGDSGANVLTF.

This clonotype was counted between two and nine times. The V gene is TRBV10-2, the J gene TRBJ2-7; 7 nucleotides align to TRBD1. The germline V gene has CDR1 WSHSY and CDR2 SAAADI. The CDR3 totals 15 residues. V was pared by 6 bases and J by 2 bases, with 10 bases of the junction left unmatched. CDR3 in amino acids: CASRQPGTAAYEQYF. The CDR3 coding sequence is TGCGCCAGCAGGCAACCCGGGACAGCTGCCTACGAGCAGTACTTC.

The chain carries TRBV7-8 and TRBJ2-7; no firm D call. Germline assignment: CDR1 SGHVS and CDR2 FQNEAQ. Trimming stripped 7 bases from V and 1 base from J, with 14 bases between. The CDR3 totals 14 residues. CDR3 coding DNA: TGTGCCAGCAAGTCGTCGGTCGATTCCTACGAGCAGTACTTC. The encoded protein is CASKSSVDSYEQYF.

In its sample, this clonotype was seen a few times. This chain joins TRBV2 and TRBJ2-2; TRBD1 might be the D (5 bases). Germline V lookup: CDR1 SNHLY, CDR2 FYNNEI. The CDR3 covers 14 residues. Between the trimmed V and J ends, which lost 7 bases and 4 bases, there was a span of 13 bases. The CDR3, as DNA: TGTGCCAGCAACCCTACAGGTTCCACCGGGGAGCTGTTTTTT. Translated, it gives CASNPTGSTGELFF.

This clonotype showed up many times. The chain links TRBV27 to TRBJ1-2, with D possibly TRBD1 on 5 matching bases. The V gene lost 8 bases and the J gene lost 6 bases, with 13 bases spanning the gap. The germline gives CDR1 MNHEY, CDR2 SMNVEV (reference sequence). This CDR3 has 12 residues. CDR3 bases: TGTGCCAGCCGACAGACGGGTAATGGCTACACCTTC. Translating gives CASRQTGNGYTF.

This clonotype was seen ten or more times. V gene TRBV6-5 combines with J gene TRBJ2-1; D remains ambiguous. CDR3 length: 12 residues. The V and J ends lost 5 bases and 6 bases respectively, with 8 bases between them. Germline CDR1 reads MNHEY; CDR2 reads SVGAGI. The CDR3 DNA is TGTGCCAGCAGTCAAACCCCCAATGAGCAGTTCTTC. It yields the protein CASSQTPNEQFF.

The chain couples TRBV6-1 to TRBJ2-7; maybe TRBD2 (7 bases). CDR1 is MNHNS, CDR2 SASEGT, per germline. V shed 8 bases and J shed 2 bases, with 16 bases lying between them. The CDR3 is 14 residues long. In DNA, the CDR3 is TGTGCCAGCCGGGGGGCAGGTAGTACCTACGAGCAGTACTTC. As protein: CASRGAGSTYEQYF.

This rearrangement joins TRBV7-6 to TRBJ2-1; D unresolved. In germline, CDR1 is SGHVS, CDR2 FNYEAQ. V was cut by 3 bases and J by 6 bases, with 9 bases left in between. This CDR3 spans 13 amino acids. CDR3 in amino acids: CASSFPVRNEQFF. CDR3 DNA: TGTGCCAGCAGCTTCCCTGTCCGCAATGAGCAGTTCTTC.

This chain links TRBV6-5 with TRBJ1-1; D gene uncertain. Trimming took off 0 bases at V and 1 base at J, with 3 bases between the two ends. Per the germline V gene, CDR1 is MNHEY and CDR2 is SVGAGI. CDR3 length equals 13 residues. The CDR3 nucleotides are TGTGCCAGCAGTTACTCCCGGAACACTGAAGCTTTCTTT. It translates to CASSYSRNTEAFF.

The V call is TRBV12-3 or TRBV12-4, the J call TRBJ2-1; a weak D match, TRBD2 (5 bases). The CDR3 sequence is 14 residues long. The V and J ends lost 2 bases and 6 bases respectively, with 11 bases between them. CDR3 in DNA: TGTGCCAGCAGTTTAAGCCGGGGATCCAATGAGCAGTTCTTC. This gives the protein CASSLSRGSNEQFF.

The gene calls are TRBV12-3 or TRBV12-4 and TRBJ2-3; the match to TRBD2 covers 10 bases. V shed 6 bases and J 3 bases; nucleotides not matched to a gene: 3. This CDR3 has 14 amino acids. CDR3 loop: CASRQAGGTDTQYF. The CDR3 coding sequence is TGTGCCAGCAGGCAAGCGGGAGGGACAGATACGCAGTATTTT.

This clonotype was observed a single time. The conserved phenylalanine or tryptophan normally closing the CDR3 is absent here, so this likely arose from a read error. The gene calls are TRBV20-1 and TRBJ2-7; D might be TRBD2 (5 bases). This CDR3 has 12 residues. V lost 5 bases and J lost 6, with 14 bases in between. Germline lookup yields CDR1 DFQATT and CDR2 SNEGSKA (reference sequence). CDR3 nucleotides: TGCAGTGCTCAGAGGCTAGCTTCCGAGCAGTACTCC. This gives the protein CSAQRLASEQYS.

This sequence joins TRBV12-3 or TRBV12-4 and TRBJ2-1; D is undetermined. Trimming removed 8 bases at V and 0 bases at J, with 14 bases between. This CDR3 spans 15 amino acids. CDR3 amino acids: CASARGVTSYNEQFF. The CDR3 DNA reads TGTGCCAGCGCAAGAGGTGTTACCTCCTACAATGAGCAGTTCTTC.

The table lists this clonotype with a few counts. The chain is built from TRBV20-1 and TRBJ2-1; D might be TRBD1 (7 bases). The CDR3 length is 16 residues. The germline CDR1 and CDR2 sequences are DFQATT and SNEGSKA (reference sequence). Trimming took 5 bases from V and 5 from J, leaving 22 bases between them. The CDR3 here is CSAHRPQGGEHNEQFF. CDR3 nucleotide sequence: TGCAGTGCTCATCGGCCTCAGGGGGGCGAACACAATGAGCAGTTCTTC.

This clonotype was recorded many times. This chain links TRBV5-1 with TRBJ2-2; D gene uncertain. CDR3 length equals 15 residues. The germline V gene encodes CDR1 SGHRS and CDR2 YFSETQ. Between the trimmed V and J ends, which lost 0 bases and 1 base, there was a span of 7 bases. The CDR3 region is CASSLEGKNTGELFF. CDR3 nucleotides: TGCGCCAGCAGCTTGGAGGGAAAGAACACCGGGGAGCTGTTTTTT.

This clonotype was detected only a few times. The rearrangement links TRBV12-3 or TRBV12-4 to TRBJ2-1; TRBD1 or TRBD2 may be the D gene (6 bases each). The CDR3 is made up of 14 amino acids. Trimming stripped 5 bases from V and 7 bases from J, with 15 bases between. CDR3 amino acids: CASSPTRGANEQFF. The CDR3 region has the DNA TGTGCCAGCAGTCCGACTAGGGGGGCAAATGAGCAGTTCTTC.

This clonotype has ten or more counts. CDR3: CASSLGPGNTGELFF. In DNA form, the CDR3 reads TGTGCCAGCAGCTTAGGTCCAGGGAACACCGGGGAGCTGTTTTTT. The rearrangement joins TRBV7-2 to TRBJ2-2; D is unclear. CDR1 SGHTA and CDR2 FQGNSA come from the germline V gene. The CDR3 extends over 15 amino acids. Trimming removed 1 base from V and 1 base from J, with 7 bases in between.

This clonotype was seen a few times. This chain joins TRBV7-2 and TRBJ2-1; the match to TRBD2 covers 9 bases. The CDR3 is 14 amino acids. The trim removed 2 bases at V and 10 bases at J, leaving 6 bases unmatched. CDR1 is SGHTA and CDR2 is FQGNSA in the germline V gene. The CDR3 protein is CASSLLAGGLEQFF. CDR3 sequence (DNA): TGTGCCAGCAGCTTATTGGCGGGAGGGCTAGAGCAGTTCTTC. Combining the CDR3 with reference TRBV7-2 and TRBJ2-1 gives the whole variable domain GAGVSQSPSNKVTEKGKDVELRCDPISGHTALYWYRQSLGQGLEFLIYFQGNSAPDKSGLPSDRFSAERTGGSVSTLTIQRTQQEDSAVYLCASSLLAGGLEQFFGPGTRLTVL.

The chain joins TRBV5-1 to TRBJ2-1; D remains ambiguous. The CDR3 loop spans 13 amino acids. Between the trimmed V and J ends, which lost 0 bases and 5 bases, there was a span of 6 bases. Germline-derived CDR1 and CDR2 are SGHRS and YFSETQ. CDR3: CASSLARNNEQFF. CDR3 sequence (DNA): TGCGCCAGCAGCTTGGCGCGGAACAATGAGCAGTTCTTC.

The table lists this clonotype with many counts. The chain recombines TRBV4-2 with TRBJ2-5; 10 bases line up with TRBD1. CDR1 and CDR2 (germline): LGHNA, YNFKEQ. Trimming removed 1 base from V and 5 bases from J; junction bases left unmatched: 4. The length of the CDR3 is 15 residues. Here the CDR3 DNA reads TGTGCCAGCAGCCAAGTGGACAGGGGGGTCGAGACCCAGTACTTC. It codes for CASSQVDRGVETQYF.

CDR3 region: CASSPDRRSYNEQFF. DNA of the CDR3: TGTGCCAGCAGTCCAGACAGACGCTCCTACAATGAGCAGTTCTTC. This rearrangement joins TRBV6-2 or TRBV6-3 to TRBJ2-1, with a possible D match to TRBD1 (5 bases). Germline CDR1 and CDR2: MNHEY and SVGEGT. The CDR3 covers 15 residues. V was cut by 5 bases and J by 0 bases, with 11 bases left in between.

The chain employs TRBV5-5 and TRBJ2-1; unclear D gene. The CDR3 is made up of 15 amino acids. V lost 2 bases, J lost 5 bases, and 14 bases lay in between. The germline gives CDR1 SGHKS, CDR2 YYEKEE (reference sequence). The CDR3 loop reads CASSFRANRDNEQFF. The CDR3, as DNA: TGTGCCAGCAGCTTTCGGGCCAACCGCGACAATGAGCAGTTCTTC.

This clonotype was seen a few times. V is TRBV3-1 and J is TRBJ2-3; no definite D call. The V gene's germline CDR1 is LGHDT and CDR2 YNNKEL (reference sequence). The V end lost 2 bases, the J end lost 5 bases, and 8 bases lay between the germline ends. This CDR3 region has 13 residues. CDR3 sequence (DNA): TGTGCCAGCAGCCAACTGGGCGTAGATACGCAGTATTTT. Its protein is CASSQLGVDTQYF.

This clonotype was picked up many times. The chain combines TRBV29-1 with TRBJ2-1, with D perhaps matching TRBD1 (6 bases). This CDR3 contains 12 residues. V lost 5 bases to trimming and J lost 8 bases, with 13 bases between them. Looked up from germline, CDR1 is SQVTM and CDR2 is ANQGSEA. The CDR3 nucleotides read TGCAGCGTTCAACAGGGAATCGATGAGCAGTTCTTC. The encoded protein is CSVQQGIDEQFF.